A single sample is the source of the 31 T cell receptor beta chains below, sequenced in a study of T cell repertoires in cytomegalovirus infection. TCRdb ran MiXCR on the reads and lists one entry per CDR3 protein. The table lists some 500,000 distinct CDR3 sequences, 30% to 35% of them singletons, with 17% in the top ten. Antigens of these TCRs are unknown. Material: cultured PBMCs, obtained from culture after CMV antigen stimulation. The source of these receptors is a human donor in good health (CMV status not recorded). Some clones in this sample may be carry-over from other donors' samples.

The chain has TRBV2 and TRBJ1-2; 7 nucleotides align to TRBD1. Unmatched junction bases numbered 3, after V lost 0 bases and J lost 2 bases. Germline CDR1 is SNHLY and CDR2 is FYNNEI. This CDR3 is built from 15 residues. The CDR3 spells CASSEAPQGNYGYTF. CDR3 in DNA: TGTGCCAGCAGTGAAGCTCCACAGGGGAACTATGGCTACACCTTC.

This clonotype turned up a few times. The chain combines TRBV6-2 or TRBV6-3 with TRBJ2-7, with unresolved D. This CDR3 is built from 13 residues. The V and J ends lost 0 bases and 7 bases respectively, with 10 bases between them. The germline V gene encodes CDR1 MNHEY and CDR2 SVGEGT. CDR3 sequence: CASSYSGMGEQYV. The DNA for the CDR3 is TGTGCCAGCAGTTACTCGGGAATGGGTGAGCAGTACGTC.

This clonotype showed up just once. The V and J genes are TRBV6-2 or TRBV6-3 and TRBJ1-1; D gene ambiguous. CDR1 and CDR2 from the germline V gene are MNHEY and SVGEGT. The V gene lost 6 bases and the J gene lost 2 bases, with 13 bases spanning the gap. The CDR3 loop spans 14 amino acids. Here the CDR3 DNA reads TGTGCCAGCAGCCCAATGGCGCCCAACACTGAAGCTTTCTTT. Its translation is CASSPMAPNTEAFF.

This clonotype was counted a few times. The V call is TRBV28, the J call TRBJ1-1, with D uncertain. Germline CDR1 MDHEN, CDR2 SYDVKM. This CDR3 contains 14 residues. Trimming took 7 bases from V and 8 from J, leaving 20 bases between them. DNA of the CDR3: TGTGCCAGCATGGAAGGCGTTAGGACGACAGAAGCTTTCTTT. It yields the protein CASMEGVRTTEAFF.

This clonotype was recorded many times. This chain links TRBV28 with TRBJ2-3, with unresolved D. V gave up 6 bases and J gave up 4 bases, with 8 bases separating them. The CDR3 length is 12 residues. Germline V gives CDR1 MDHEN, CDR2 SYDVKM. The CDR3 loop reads CASSLRADTQYF. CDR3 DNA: TGTGCCAGCAGCTTACGGGCAGATACGCAGTATTTT.

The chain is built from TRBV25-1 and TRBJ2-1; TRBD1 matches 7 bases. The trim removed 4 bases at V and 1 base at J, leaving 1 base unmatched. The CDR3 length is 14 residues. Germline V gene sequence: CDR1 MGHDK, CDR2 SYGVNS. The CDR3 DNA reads TGTGCCAGCAGTGCGGGACAGTCCTACAATGAGCAGTTCTTC. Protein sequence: CASSAGQSYNEQFF.

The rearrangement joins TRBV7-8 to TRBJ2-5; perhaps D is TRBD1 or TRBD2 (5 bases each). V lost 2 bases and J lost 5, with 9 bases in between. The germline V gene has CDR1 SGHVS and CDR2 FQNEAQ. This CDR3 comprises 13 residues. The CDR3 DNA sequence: TGTGCCAGCAGCTTAATGGGGGAGGAGACCCAGTACTTC. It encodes CASSLMGEETQYF.

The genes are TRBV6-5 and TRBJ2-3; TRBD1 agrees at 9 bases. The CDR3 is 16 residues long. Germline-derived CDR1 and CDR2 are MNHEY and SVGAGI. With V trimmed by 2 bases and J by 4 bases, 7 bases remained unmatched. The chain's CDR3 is CASSYTWTGASDTQYF. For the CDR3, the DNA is TGTGCCAGCAGTTACACCTGGACAGGGGCGTCAGATACGCAGTATTTT.

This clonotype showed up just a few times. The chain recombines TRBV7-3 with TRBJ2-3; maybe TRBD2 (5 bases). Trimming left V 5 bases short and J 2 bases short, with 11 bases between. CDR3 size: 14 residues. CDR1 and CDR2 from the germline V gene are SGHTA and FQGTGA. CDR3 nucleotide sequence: TGTGCCAGCAGCGCTTCGGGGTACACAGATACGCAGTATTTT. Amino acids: CASSASGYTDTQYF.

CDR3 nucleotide sequence: TGTGCCATCACGACAGGCCCCCCTTGGACCGGGGAGCTGTTTTTT. The encoded protein is CAITTGPPWTGELFF. This chain links TRBV10-3 with TRBJ2-2; possibly TRBD1 for D (6 bases). Between the trimmed V and J ends, which lost 7 bases and 5 bases, there was a span of 17 bases. From germline, CDR1 is ENHRY and CDR2 SYGVKD. There are 15 residues in the CDR3.

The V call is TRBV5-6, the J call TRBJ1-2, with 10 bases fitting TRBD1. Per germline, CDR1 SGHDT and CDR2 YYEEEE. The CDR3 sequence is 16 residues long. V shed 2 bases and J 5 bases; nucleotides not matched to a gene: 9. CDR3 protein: CASSFGTGAFGYGYTF. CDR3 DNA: TGTGCCAGCAGCTTCGGGACAGGGGCCTTTGGGTATGGCTACACCTTC.

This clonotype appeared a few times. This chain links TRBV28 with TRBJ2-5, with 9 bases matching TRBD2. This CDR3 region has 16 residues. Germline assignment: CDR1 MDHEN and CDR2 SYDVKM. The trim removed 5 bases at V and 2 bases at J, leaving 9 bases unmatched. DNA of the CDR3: TGTGCCAGCAGTCCCAGAGCGGGAGGAGGTCAAGAGACCCAGTACTTC. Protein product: CASSPRAGGGQETQYF.

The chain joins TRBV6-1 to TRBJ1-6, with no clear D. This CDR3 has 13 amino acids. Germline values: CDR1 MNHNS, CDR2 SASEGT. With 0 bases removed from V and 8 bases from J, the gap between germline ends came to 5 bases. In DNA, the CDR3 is TGTGCCAGCAGTGAAGCGGGTTATTCACCCCTCCACTTT. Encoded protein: CASSEAGYSPLHF.

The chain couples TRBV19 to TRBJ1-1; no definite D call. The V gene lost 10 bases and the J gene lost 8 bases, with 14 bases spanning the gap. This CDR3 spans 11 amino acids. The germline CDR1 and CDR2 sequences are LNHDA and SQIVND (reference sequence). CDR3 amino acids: CATHHGVEAFF. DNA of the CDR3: TGTGCCACCCACCACGGGGTAGAAGCTTTCTTT.

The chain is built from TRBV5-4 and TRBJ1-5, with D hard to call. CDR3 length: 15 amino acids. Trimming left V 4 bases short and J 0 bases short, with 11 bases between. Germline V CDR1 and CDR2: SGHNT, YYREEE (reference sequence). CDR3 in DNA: TGTGCCAGCAGCCCGGACCCGAATAGCAATCAGCCCCAGCATTTT. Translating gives CASSPDPNSNQPQHF.

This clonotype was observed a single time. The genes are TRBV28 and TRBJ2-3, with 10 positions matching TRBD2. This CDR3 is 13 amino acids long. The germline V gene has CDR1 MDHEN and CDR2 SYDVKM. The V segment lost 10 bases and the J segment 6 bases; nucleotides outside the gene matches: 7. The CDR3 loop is CATEREGQDTQYF. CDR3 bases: TGTGCCACCGAGCGGGAGGGCCAGGATACGCAGTATTTT. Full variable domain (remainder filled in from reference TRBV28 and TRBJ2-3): DVKVTQSSRYLVKRTGEKVFLECVQDMDHENMFWYRQDPGLGLRLIYFSYDVKMKEKGDIPEGYSVSREKKERFSLILESASTNQTSMYLCATEREGQDTQYFGPGTRLTVL.

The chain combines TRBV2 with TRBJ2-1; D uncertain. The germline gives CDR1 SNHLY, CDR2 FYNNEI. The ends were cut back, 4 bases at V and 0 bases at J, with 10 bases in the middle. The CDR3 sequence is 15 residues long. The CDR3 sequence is CASSAETGSYNEQFF. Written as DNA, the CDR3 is TGTGCCAGCAGTGCTGAGACGGGCTCCTACAATGAGCAGTTCTTC.

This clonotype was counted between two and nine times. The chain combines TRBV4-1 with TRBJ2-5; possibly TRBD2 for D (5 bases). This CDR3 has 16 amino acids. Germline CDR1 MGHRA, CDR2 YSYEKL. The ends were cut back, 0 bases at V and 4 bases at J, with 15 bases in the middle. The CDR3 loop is CASSQEGSMVGETQYF. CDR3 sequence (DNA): TGCGCCAGCAGCCAAGAGGGGAGTATGGTGGGAGAGACCCAGTACTTC.

In DNA, the CDR3 is TGCGCCAGCAGCCTTCAAGCAGGAGGGGCAGATACGCAGTATTTT. It yields the protein CASSLQAGGADTQYF. This chain links TRBV4-1 with TRBJ2-3; D possibly corresponds to TRBD2 (6 bases). There are 15 residues in the CDR3. Trimming pared 4 bases from V and 4 bases from J, leaving 15 bases between. CDR1 is MGHRA, CDR2 YSYEKL, per germline.

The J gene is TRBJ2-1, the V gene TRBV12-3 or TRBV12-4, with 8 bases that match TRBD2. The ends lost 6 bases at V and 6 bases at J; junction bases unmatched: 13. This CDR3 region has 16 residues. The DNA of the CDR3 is TGTGCCAGCAGCCGATCCCCGGGACTAGGAAGCAATGAGCAGTTCTTC. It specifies CASSRSPGLGSNEQFF.

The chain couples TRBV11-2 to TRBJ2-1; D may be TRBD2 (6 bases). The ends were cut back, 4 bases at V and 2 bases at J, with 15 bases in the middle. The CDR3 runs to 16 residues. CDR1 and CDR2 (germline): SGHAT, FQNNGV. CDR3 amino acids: CASSSRSSGPYNEQFF. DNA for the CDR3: TGTGCCAGCAGCTCCCGGAGTAGCGGACCCTACAATGAGCAGTTCTTC.

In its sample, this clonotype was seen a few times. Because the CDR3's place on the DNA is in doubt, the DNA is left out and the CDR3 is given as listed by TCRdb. CDR3 in amino acids: CASSFLENYGYTF. The rearrangement uses TRBV12-3 or TRBV12-4 and TRBJ1-2. The CDR3 length is 13 residues, termini included.

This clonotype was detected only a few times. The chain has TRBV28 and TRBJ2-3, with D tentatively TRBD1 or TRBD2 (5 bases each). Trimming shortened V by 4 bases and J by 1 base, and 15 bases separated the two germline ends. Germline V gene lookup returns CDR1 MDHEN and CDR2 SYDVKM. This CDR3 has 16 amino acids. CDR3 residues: CASSSGDELGTDTQYF. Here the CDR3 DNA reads TGTGCCAGCAGTTCTGGGGACGAACTAGGCACAGATACGCAGTATTTT.

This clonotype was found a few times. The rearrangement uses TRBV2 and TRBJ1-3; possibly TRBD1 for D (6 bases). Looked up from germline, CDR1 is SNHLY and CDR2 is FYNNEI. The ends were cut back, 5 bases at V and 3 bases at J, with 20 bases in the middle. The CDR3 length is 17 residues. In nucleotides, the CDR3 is TGTGCCAGCAGTAAGGGACACCCAGAGGGGTATGGAAACACCATATATTTT. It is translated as CASSKGHPEGYGNTIYF. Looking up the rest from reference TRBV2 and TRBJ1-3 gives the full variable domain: EPEVTQTPSHQVTQMGQEVILRCVPISNHLYFYWYRQILGQKVEFLVSFYNNEISEKSEIFDDQFSVERPDGSNFTLKIRSTKLEDSAMYFCASSKGHPEGYGNTIYFGEGSWLTVV.

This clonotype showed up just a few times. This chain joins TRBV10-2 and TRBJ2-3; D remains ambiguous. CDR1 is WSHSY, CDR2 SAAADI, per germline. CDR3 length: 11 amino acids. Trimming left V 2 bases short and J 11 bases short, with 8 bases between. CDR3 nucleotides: TGCGCCAGCAGTGAGATTGCACGGCAGTATTTT. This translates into CASSEIARQYF.

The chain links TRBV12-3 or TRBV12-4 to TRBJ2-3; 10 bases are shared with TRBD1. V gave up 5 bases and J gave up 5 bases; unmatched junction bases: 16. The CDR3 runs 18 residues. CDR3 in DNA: TGTGCCAGCAGTCCCCCCCGGACAGGGGGGTTTGAAGAAGATACGCAGTATTTT. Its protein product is CASSPPRTGGFEEDTQYF.

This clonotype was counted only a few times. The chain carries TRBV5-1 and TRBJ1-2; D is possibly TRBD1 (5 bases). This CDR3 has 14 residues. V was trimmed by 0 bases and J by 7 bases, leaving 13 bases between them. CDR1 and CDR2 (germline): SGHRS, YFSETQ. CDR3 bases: TGCGCCAGCAGCTTGGAGGGCAGGGAGGGTGGCTACACCTTC. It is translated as CASSLEGREGGYTF.

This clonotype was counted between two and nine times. The CDR3 protein is CATSRDPGVRETQYF. Here the CDR3 DNA reads TGTGCCACCAGCAGAGATCCAGGAGTCCGAGAGACCCAGTACTTC. This rearrangement joins TRBV15 to TRBJ2-5; D ambiguous. The CDR3 has 15 residues. CDR1 LNHNV and CDR2 YYDKDF come from the germline V gene (reference sequence). Trimming cost V 0 bases and J 4 bases, with 12 bases left between them. Combining the CDR3 with reference TRBV15 and TRBJ2-5 gives the whole variable domain DAMVIQNPRYQVTQFGKPVTLSCSQTLNHNVMYWYQQKSSQAPKLLFHYYDKDFNNEADTPDNFQSRRPNTSFCFLDIRSPGLGDTAMYLCATSRDPGVRETQYFGPGTRLLVL.

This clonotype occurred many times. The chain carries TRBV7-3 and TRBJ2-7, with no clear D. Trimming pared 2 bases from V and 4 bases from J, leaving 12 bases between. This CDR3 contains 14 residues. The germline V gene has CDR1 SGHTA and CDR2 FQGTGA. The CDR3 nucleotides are TGTGCCAGCAGCTTAGGTGTCGGATCTTACGAGCAGTACTTC. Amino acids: CASSLGVGSYEQYF.

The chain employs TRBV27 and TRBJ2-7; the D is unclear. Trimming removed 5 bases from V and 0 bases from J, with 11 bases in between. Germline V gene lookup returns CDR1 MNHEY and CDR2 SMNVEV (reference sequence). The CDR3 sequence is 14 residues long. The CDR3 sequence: CASSLSPGSYEQYV. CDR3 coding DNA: TGTGCCAGCAGTCTTTCTCCGGGCTCCTACGAGCAGTACGTC.

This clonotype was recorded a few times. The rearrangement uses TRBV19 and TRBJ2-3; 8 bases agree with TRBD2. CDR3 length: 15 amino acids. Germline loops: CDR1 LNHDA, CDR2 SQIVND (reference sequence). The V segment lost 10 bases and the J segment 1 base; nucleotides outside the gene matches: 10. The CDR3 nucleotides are TGTGCCACCCGACGAACTAGCGGACGCACAGATACGCAGTATTTT. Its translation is CATRRTSGRTDTQYF.